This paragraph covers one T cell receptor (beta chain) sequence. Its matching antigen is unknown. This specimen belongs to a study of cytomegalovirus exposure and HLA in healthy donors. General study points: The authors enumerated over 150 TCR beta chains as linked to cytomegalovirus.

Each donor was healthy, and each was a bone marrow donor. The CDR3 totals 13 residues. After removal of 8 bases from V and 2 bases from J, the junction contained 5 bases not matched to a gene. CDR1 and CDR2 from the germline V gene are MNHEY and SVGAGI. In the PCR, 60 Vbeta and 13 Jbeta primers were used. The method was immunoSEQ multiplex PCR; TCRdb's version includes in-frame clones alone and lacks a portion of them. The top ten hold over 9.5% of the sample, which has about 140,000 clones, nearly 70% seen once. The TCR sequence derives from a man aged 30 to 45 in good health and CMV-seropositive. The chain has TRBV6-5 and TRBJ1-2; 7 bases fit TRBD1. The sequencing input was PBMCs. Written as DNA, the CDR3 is TGTGCCAGCGGGGAGACAGGGAACTATGGCTACACCTTC. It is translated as CASGETGNYGYTF.